This T cell receptor (beta chain) was retrieved from a study of radiotherapy plus CTLA-4 blockade in lung cancer. Turning to the study itself: Objective responses arose in approximately 17% of patients, and about 32% experienced disease control. Study results and limitations: There was expansion of tumor-derived TCR clones in blood after radiotherapy plus ipilimumab.

About this clone itself: Its cognate antigen is unknown.

TCRdb's copy holds only in-frame clones and misses some; the assay was immunoSEQ multiplex PCR. The data contain tens of thousands of clones, around 75% of them seen just once; the ten biggest clones take up 9.8%. This sequence originates from a human donor with non-small cell lung cancer who had stable disease on radiotherapy plus ipilimumab. The sequences come from peripheral blood, collected from a patient treated with radiotherapy plus ipilimumab.

CDR3 amino acids: CASSQVSDTGELFF. In nucleotides, the CDR3 is TGTGCCAGCAGCCAAGTCAGTGACACCGGGGAGCTGTTTTTT. The chain carries TRBV4-2 and TRBJ2-2, with D unclear. Germline V CDR1 and CDR2: LGHNA, YNFKEQ. Deletions cut 1 base from V and 3 bases from J, with 6 bases between. CDR3 length: 14 amino acids.